Below, 25 T cell receptor beta chains from the same sample are listed, as sequenced in a study of blood T cell repertoires in COVID-19. Generated by immunoSEQ multiplex PCR, the TCRdb table keeps only in-frame clones and is missing some. The sample records some 96,000 clones, roughly 87% being singletons. Sample: peripheral blood. These receptor sequences come from a man under 40 in a cohort sampled during active COVID-19.

The chain is built from TRBV25-1 and TRBJ1-1, with 8 bases identical to TRBD1. The CDR3 is 17 amino acids. J was trimmed by 3 bases and V by 4 bases; bases with no gene match: 13. The V gene's germline CDR1 is MGHDK and CDR2 SYGVNS. The CDR3 is CASSGGSRQGWDTEAFF. The CDR3 nucleotides read TGTGCCAGCAGTGGGGGATCAAGACAGGGGTGGGACACTGAAGCTTTCTTT. The full variable domain, in which reference TRBV25-1 and TRBJ1-1 provide the parts outside the CDR3, is EADIYQTPRYLVIGTGKKITLECSQTMGHDKMYWYQQDPGMELHLIHYSYGVNSTEKGDLSSESTVSRIRTEHFPLTLESARPSHTSQYLCASSGGSRQGWDTEAFFGQGTRLTVV.

This chain joins TRBV6-6 and TRBJ2-7, with 7 bases identical to TRBD2. The ends lost 1 base at V and 4 bases at J; junction bases unmatched: 4. Germline assignment: CDR1 MNHNY and CDR2 SVGAGI (reference sequence). This CDR3 has 14 amino acids. The CDR3 spells CASSYYGGLYEQYF. The DNA of the CDR3 is TGTGCCAGCAGTTACTACGGGGGGTTGTACGAGCAGTACTTC.

This clone was counted only a few times. The chain combines TRBV19 with TRBJ2-7, with 11 positions matching TRBD1. With V trimmed by 7 bases and J by 7 bases, 12 bases remained unmatched. The germline gives CDR1 LNHDA, CDR2 SQIVND (reference sequence). CDR3 length: 15 residues. The CDR3 spells CASTPPGQGVSEQYF. CDR3 nucleotides: TGTGCCAGTACCCCACCGGGACAGGGGGTGAGTGAGCAGTACTTC.

The chain has TRBV18 and TRBJ2-3; TRBD2 might be the D (6 bases). Germline V CDR1 and CDR2: KGHSH, LQKENI. The V end lost 2 bases, the J end lost 0 bases, and 9 bases lay between the germline ends. CDR3 length equals 15 residues. CDR3 region: CASSPVRGSTDTQYF. The CDR3 coding sequence is TGTGCCAGCTCACCAGTTCGGGGGAGCACAGATACGCAGTATTTT.

This clone has a single count. The gene calls are TRBV4-1 and TRBJ2-7; D is ambiguous. The V end was cut by 4 bases, the J end by 6 bases, with 10 bases between. The V gene's germline CDR1 is MGHRA and CDR2 YSYEKL. The CDR3 loop spans 12 amino acids. The CDR3 DNA sequence: TGCGCCAGCAGCCCAAGAGGCCCCGAGCAGTACTTC. It translates to CASSPRGPEQYF.

The V gene is TRBV5-1, the J gene TRBJ1-1; 8 nucleotides match TRBD1. This CDR3 spans 15 amino acids. V gave up 0 bases and J gave up 0 bases; unmatched junction bases: 1. Germline V gene data show CDR1 as SGHRS and CDR2 as YFSETQ. This chain's CDR3 is CASSLATGVNTEAFF. The CDR3 DNA sequence: TGCGCCAGCAGCTTGGCGACAGGGGTGAACACTGAAGCTTTCTTT. Full variable domain (outside the CDR3, taken from reference TRBV5-1 and TRBJ1-1): KAGVTQTPRYLIKTRGQQVTLSCSPISGHRSVSWYQQTPGQGLQFLFEYFSETQRNKGNFPGRFSGRQFSNSRSEMNVSTLELGDSALYLCASSLATGVNTEAFFGQGTRLTVV.

J is TRBJ2-1 and V is TRBV3-1 (or the pseudogene TRBV3-2), with D perhaps TRBD1 (7 bases). Looked up from germline, CDR1 is LGHDT and CDR2 is YNNKEL (reference sequence). The CDR3 runs 15 residues. Trimming took off 1 base at V and 8 bases at J, with 15 bases between the two ends. Here the CDR3 reads CASSQGPSGGHEQFF. The CDR3 coding sequence is TGTGCCAGCAGCCAAGGACCATCAGGGGGGCATGAGCAGTTCTTC.

The CDR3 DNA reads as TGTGCCAGCAGCTTGATGTGGGGGGGCGGCACAGATACGCAGTATTTT. This gives the protein CASSLMWGGGTDTQYF. This chain joins TRBV5-5 and TRBJ2-3; D may be TRBD2 (7 bases). This CDR3 spans 16 amino acids. CDR1 and CDR2 (germline): SGHKS, YYEKEE (reference sequence). Trimming removed 1 base from V and 1 base from J, with 13 bases in between.

This chain joins TRBV27 and TRBJ2-7; 8 nucleotides match TRBD2. CDR1 and CDR2 from the germline V gene are MNHEY and SMNVEV (reference sequence). This CDR3 has 14 residues. Trimming cost V 6 bases and J 2 bases; bases outside gene matches: 6. The chain's CDR3 is CASRSAGGAYEQYF. For the CDR3, the DNA is TGTGCCAGCAGATCCGCGGGGGGAGCCTACGAGCAGTACTTC.

V usage is TRBV5-5 and J usage is TRBJ1-1; 7 nucleotides align to TRBD1. Germline CDR1 is SGHKS and CDR2 is YYEKEE (reference sequence). The junction had 10 bases not matched to a gene; V was cut back by 4 bases and J by 4 bases. The CDR3 covers 15 residues. The CDR3 reads CASSPNRGFSTEAFF. In DNA, the CDR3 is TGTGCCAGCAGCCCGAACAGGGGTTTCAGCACTGAAGCTTTCTTT. The full variable domain, in which reference TRBV5-5 and TRBJ1-1 provide the parts outside the CDR3, is DAGVTQSPTHLIKTRGQQVTLRCSPISGHKSVSWYQQVLGQGPQFIFQYYEKEERGRGNFPDRFSARQFPNYSSELNVNALLLGDSALYLCASSPNRGFSTEAFFGQGTRLTVV.

This chain links TRBV9 with TRBJ2-2; D is unresolved. Per the germline V gene, CDR1 is SGDLS and CDR2 is YYNGEE. The V end was cut by 0 bases, the J end by 3 bases, with 3 bases between. The CDR3 sequence is 13 residues long. The CDR3, as DNA: TGTGCCAGCAGCGTAGCCGACACCGGGGAGCTGTTTTTT. Protein: CASSVADTGELFF.

This clone was observed a handful of times. The V and J genes are TRBV27 and TRBJ1-2; perhaps TRBD1 as D (6 bases). V dropped 6 bases and J dropped 5 bases, with 13 bases sitting between them. Per germline, CDR1 MNHEY and CDR2 SMNVEV (reference sequence). The CDR3 is 13 residues long. The CDR3 region is CASSQFGQYGYTF. The CDR3, as DNA: TGTGCCAGCAGCCAATTTGGACAGTATGGCTACACCTTC.

The chain recombines TRBV18 with TRBJ1-5; the D gene is possibly TRBD1 (5 bases). Trimming cost V 3 bases and J 1 base, with 13 bases left between them. The CDR3 spans 16 residues. The germline gives CDR1 KGHSH, CDR2 LQKENI. As DNA, the CDR3 is TGTGCCAGCTCACCGGAGGGGTATAGGAGCAATCAGCCCCAGCATTTT. Translating it yields CASSPEGYRSNQPQHF.

The chain combines TRBV11-2 with TRBJ1-6; TRBD1 is a possible D gene (6 bases). The ends were cut back, 5 bases at V and 3 bases at J, with 17 bases in the middle. The CDR3 totals 17 residues. Germline values: CDR1 SGHAT, CDR2 FQNNGV. The CDR3 coding sequence is TGTGCCAGCAGCGCAACAGGGCCGGCCATCTATAATTCACCCCTCCACTTT. This gives the protein CASSATGPAIYNSPLHF.

The genes are TRBV29-1 and TRBJ2-7; 7 nucleotides align to TRBD1. The V and J ends lost 6 bases and 2 bases, in that order; junction bases with no gene match: 4. CDR1 is SQVTM and CDR2 is ANQGSEA in the germline V gene. This CDR3 has 12 amino acids. The CDR3 sequence is CSVGTGAYEQYF. CDR3 DNA sequence: TGCAGCGTGGGTACAGGGGCCTACGAGCAGTACTTC.

The chain has TRBV7-8 and TRBJ2-3, with a tentative D call TRBD2 (5 bases). V lost 5 bases and J 9 bases, leaving 12 bases between the germline ends. From germline, CDR1 is SGHVS and CDR2 FQNEAQ. This CDR3 contains 12 residues. The chain's CDR3 is CASSPLAETQYF. The CDR3 coding sequence is TGTGCCAGCAGCCCCCTAGCCGAGACGCAGTATTTT.

The chain employs TRBV27 and TRBJ1-1; 10 bases are shared with TRBD1. The CDR3 is made up of 15 amino acids. V lost 6 bases to trimming and J lost 2 bases; unmatched junction nucleotides: 6. Germline CDR1 reads MNHEY; CDR2 reads SMNVEV (reference sequence). CDR3 nucleotide sequence: TGTGCCAGCAGAAGACAGGGGGCGGAAAACACTGAAGCTTTCTTT. This translates into CASRRQGAENTEAFF.

As to this clone: The same CDR3 arises from other DNA sequences in this sample as well. The DNA for the CDR3 is TGCGCCAGCAGCCAAGAGAGAACAGGGGGGTACGAGCAGTACTTC. It specifies CASSQERTGGYEQYF. The rearrangement links TRBV4-3 to TRBJ2-7; 8 positions agree with TRBD1. Germline CDR1 and CDR2: LGHNA and YSLEER. Trimming at V came to 0 bases and at J to 4 bases, leaving 5 bases not matched to a gene. The CDR3 runs to 15 residues.

This chain connects TRBV19 to TRBJ1-2, with D possibly matching TRBD1 (5 bases). The CDR3 runs to 14 residues. V lost 1 base to trimming and J lost 4 bases, with 10 bases between them. Germline V gene sequence: CDR1 LNHDA, CDR2 SQIVND (reference sequence). The CDR3 loop is CASSIVGRPYGYTF. DNA of the CDR3: TGTGCCAGTAGTATAGTGGGGCGGCCCTATGGCTACACCTTC.

The chain is built from TRBV7-9 and TRBJ1-2, with 9 bases that match TRBD1. The CDR3 is 17 residues long. The trim removed 2 bases at V and 2 bases at J, leaving 9 bases unmatched. Germline V gene data show CDR1 as SEHNR and CDR2 as FQNEAQ (reference sequence). For the CDR3, the DNA is TGTGCCAGCAGCTTACTTCTTGACAGGGGGGTAAACTATGGCTACACCTTC. This translates into CASSLLLDRGVNYGYTF.

The chain has TRBV9 and TRBJ2-3; 8 bases are a match to TRBD1. CDR1 and CDR2 (germline): SGDLS, YYNGEE. The CDR3 consists of 15 residues. Losses at the gene ends were 4 bases for V and 4 bases for J; bases not matched to a gene: 8. The CDR3 sequence: CASSLGQGRSDTQYF. The CDR3 bases are TGTGCCAGCAGCCTAGGACAGGGAAGGTCAGATACGCAGTATTTT.

The chain couples TRBV6-5 to TRBJ1-2, with TRBD1 as a possible D gene (5 bases). There are 13 residues in the CDR3. The ends were cut back, 6 bases at V and 4 bases at J, with 12 bases in the middle. Germline assignment: CDR1 MNHEY and CDR2 SVGAGI. The CDR3 sequence is CASSQQARYGYTF. The CDR3 region has the DNA TGTGCCAGCAGCCAACAGGCCCGCTATGGCTACACCTTC.

The V gene is TRBV5-1, the J gene TRBJ1-2; 9 positions match TRBD1. J gave up 3 bases and V 0 bases, and 3 bases lay outside the gene matches. This CDR3 contains 15 residues. Looked up from germline, CDR1 is SGHRS and CDR2 is YFSETQ. The CDR3 DNA reads as TGCGCCAGCAGCTTGGAACAGGGGGCCGACTATGGCTACACCTTC. Translated: CASSLEQGADYGYTF.

The chain has TRBV11-2 and TRBJ1-2; D is possibly TRBD1 (5 bases). CDR3 length: 14 amino acids. In germline, CDR1 is SGHAT, CDR2 FQNNGV. Trimming took off 2 bases at V and 5 bases at J, with 12 bases between the two ends. CDR3 protein: CASSLMGRRYGYTF. The DNA of the CDR3 is TGTGCCAGCAGCTTAATGGGGCGCCGGTATGGCTACACCTTC.

V is TRBV12-5 and J is TRBJ2-2; D uncertain. The CDR3 extends over 13 amino acids. Germline assignment: CDR1 LGHNT and CDR2 FRNRAP. V dropped 7 bases and J dropped 6 bases, with 12 bases sitting between them. DNA of the CDR3: TGTGCTAGTGCCCTCCAGGTTGCCGGGGAGCTGTTTTTT. It specifies CASALQVAGELFF.